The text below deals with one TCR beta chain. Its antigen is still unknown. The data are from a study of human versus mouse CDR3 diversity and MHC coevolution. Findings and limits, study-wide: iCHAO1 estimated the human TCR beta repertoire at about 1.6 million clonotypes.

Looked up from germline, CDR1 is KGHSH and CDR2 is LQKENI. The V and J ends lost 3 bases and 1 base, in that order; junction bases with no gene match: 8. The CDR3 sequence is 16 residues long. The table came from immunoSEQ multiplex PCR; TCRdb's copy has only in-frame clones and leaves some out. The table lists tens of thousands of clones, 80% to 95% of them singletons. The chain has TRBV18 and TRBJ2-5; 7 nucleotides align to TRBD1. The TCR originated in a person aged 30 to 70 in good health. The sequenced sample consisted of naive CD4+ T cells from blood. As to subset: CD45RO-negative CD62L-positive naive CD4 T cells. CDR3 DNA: TGTGCCAGCTCACCGCTCGCAGGGGGAAGCCAAGAGACCCAGTACTTC. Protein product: CASSPLAGGSQETQYF.